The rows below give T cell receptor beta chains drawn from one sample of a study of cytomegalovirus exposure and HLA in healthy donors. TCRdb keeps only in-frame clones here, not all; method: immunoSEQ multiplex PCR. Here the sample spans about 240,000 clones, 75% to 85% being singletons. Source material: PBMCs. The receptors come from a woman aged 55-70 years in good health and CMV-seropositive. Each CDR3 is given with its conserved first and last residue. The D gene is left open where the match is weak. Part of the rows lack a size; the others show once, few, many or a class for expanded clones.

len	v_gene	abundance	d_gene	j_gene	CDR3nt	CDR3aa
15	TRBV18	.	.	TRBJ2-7	TGTGCCAGCTCACTTACCGGGACTCTTTCCTACGAGCAGTACTTC	CASSLTGTLSYEQYF
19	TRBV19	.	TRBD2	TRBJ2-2	TGTGCCAGTAGTATAGGCATTCTAGCGGGAGTGTCAAACACCGGGGAGCTGTTTTTT	CASSIGILAGVSNTGELFF
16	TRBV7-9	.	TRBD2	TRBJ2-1	TGTGCCAGCAGCTTAGCCCGGGAGGGCTCCTACAATGAGCAGTTCTTC	CASSLAREGSYNEQFF
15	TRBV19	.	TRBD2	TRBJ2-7	TGTGCCAGTAGTATTTCTAGCGGGAGATCCTACGAGCAGTACTTC	CASSISSGRSYEQYF
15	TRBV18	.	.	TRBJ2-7	TGTGCCAGCTCACCACCGGCTACAGGGTTCTACGAGCAGTACTTC	CASSPPATGFYEQYF
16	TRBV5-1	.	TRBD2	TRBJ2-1	TGCGCCAGCAGCTTGAGTAGCGGGAAGCTCTACAATGAGCAGTTCTTC	CASSLSSGKLYNEQFF
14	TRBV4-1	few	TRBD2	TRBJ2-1	TGCGCCAGCGAAGGGGGACTAGGAAACAATGAGCAGTTCTTC	CASEGGLGNNEQFF
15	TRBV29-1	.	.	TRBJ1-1	TGCAGCGTTGGAACAGCACAGGGACGAGGGACTGAAGCTTTCTTT	CSVGTAQGRGTEAFF
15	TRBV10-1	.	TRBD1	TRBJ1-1	TGCGCCAGCAGTGACAGGGGGAAAGGAGGCACTGAAGCTTTCTTT	CASSDRGKGGTEAFF
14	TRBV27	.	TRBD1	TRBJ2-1	TGTGCCAGCAGTCCGGGACAGGGTTACAATGAGCAGTTCTTC	CASSPGQGYNEQFF
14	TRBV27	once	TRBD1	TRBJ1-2	TGTGCCAGCAGTTTGGGACAGGGGGCGCCTGGCTACACCTTC	CASSLGQGAPGYTF
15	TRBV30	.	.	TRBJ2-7	TGTGCCTGGAGTAGAATGACAGCCAAGACCTACGAGCAGTACTTC	CAWSRMTAKTYEQYF
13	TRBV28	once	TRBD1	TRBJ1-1	TGTGCCAGCAGTTTGGTGGGACAGAGTGAAGCTTTCTTT	CASSLVGQSEAFF
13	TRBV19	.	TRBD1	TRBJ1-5	TGTGCCAGTAGTATGAGGGGGCGCCAGCCCCAGCATTTT	CASSMRGRQPQHF
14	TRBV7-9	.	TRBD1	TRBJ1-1	TGTGCCAGCAGCTGGAACAGGGGGCGAGCTGAAGCTTTCTTT	CASSWNRGRAEAFF
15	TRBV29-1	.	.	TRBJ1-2	TGCAGCGTTGAAGACCGAGTCCCACCTGGCTATGGCTACACCTTC	CSVEDRVPPGYGYTF
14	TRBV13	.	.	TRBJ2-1	TGTGCCAGCAGCTTGGGCGACAGAAACAATGAGCAGTTCTTC	CASSLGDRNNEQFF
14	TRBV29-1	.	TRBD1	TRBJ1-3	TGCAGCGTTGCCACAGGGGGCATTGGAAACACCATATATTTT	CSVATGGIGNTIYF
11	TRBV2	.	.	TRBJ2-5	TGTGCCAGCAGTGAAAAAGTAGAGCAGTACTTC	CASSEKVEQYF
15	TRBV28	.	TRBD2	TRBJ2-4	TGTGCCAGCAGTTTAGCGGGAGTTGGCGAAAACATTCAGTACTTC	CASSLAGVGENIQYF
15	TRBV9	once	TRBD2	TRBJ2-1	TGTGCCAGCAGCGCCGGGACTAGCTCCCCCCAAGAGCAGTTCTTC	CASSAGTSSPQEQFF
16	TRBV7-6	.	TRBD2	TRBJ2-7	TGTGCCAGCAGCGCGAGATCTAGCGGGATGTCCTACGAGCAGTACTTC	CASSARSSGMSYEQYF
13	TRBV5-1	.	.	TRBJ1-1	TGCGCCAGCAGCGGAGTCCGGAACACTGAAGCTTTCTTT	CASSGVRNTEAFF
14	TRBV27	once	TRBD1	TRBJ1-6	TGTGCCAGCAGTCGGGACAGAGTTAATTCACCCCTCCACTTT	CASSRDRVNSPLHF